This T cell receptor beta chain was retrieved from a study of control samples from healthy donors and cancer patients. Assay used: immunoSEQ multiplex PCR; TCRdb lists only in-frame clones, some missing. The profile covers 100,000 to 150,000 clones, with around nine tenths appearing a single time and 7% to 10% taken by the ten largest. The V and J ends lost 2 bases and 0 bases respectively, with 9 bases between them. CDR3 size: 15 residues. In germline, CDR1 is PRHDT, CDR2 FYEKMQ (reference sequence). This chain connects TRBV13 to TRBJ2-3, with D hard to call. Sequences were obtained from blood. The sequence was collected from a man in his forties or fifties in good health. CDR3 region: CASSLRRTSTDTQYF. CDR3 in DNA: TGTGCCAGCAGCTTACGGCGAACTAGCACAGATACGCAGTATTTT.